The next 17 T cell receptor beta chains were all read from a single sample in a study of blood T cells in healthy people across ages. Using a J-beta primer mix together with a sample-barcoded 5' primer, a second PCR was run for roughly 6 to 12 cycles. One entry per CDR3 protein results from TCRdb running MiXCR on the 5' RACE reads. In the table there are around 1,600,000 distinct CDR3 sequences, around 40% of which are singletons. The sequenced material came from blood. These TCRs come from a woman in her late teens or twenties in good health.

This rearrangement joins TRBV7-9 to TRBJ2-5; TRBD2 matches 7 bases. The CDR3 is 18 residues long. Germline lookup yields CDR1 SEHNR and CDR2 FQNEAQ (reference sequence). The trim removed 1 base at V and 11 bases at J, leaving 22 bases unmatched. DNA for the CDR3: TGTGCCAGCAGCTTAGTAATGAAGTCAGCGGGACCCTACAATGAGCAGTACTTC. Translating gives CASSLVMKSAGPYNEQYF.

The chain has TRBV12-3 or TRBV12-4 and TRBJ1-1, with D unresolved. This CDR3 is built from 14 residues. Deletions cut 6 bases from V and 6 bases from J, with 17 bases between. CDR3 coding DNA: TGTGCCAGCAGCTCTAGAACCGTCCGCGCTGAAGCTTTCTTT. As protein: CASSSRTVRAEAFF.

This clonotype has a handful of counts. The gene calls are TRBV28 and TRBJ1-1; no clear D. The germline V gene encodes CDR1 MDHEN and CDR2 SYDVKM. V was shortened by 5 bases and J by 0 bases, with 10 bases between the two germline ends. This CDR3 contains 14 residues. The CDR3 spells CASSPRWLNTEAFF. CDR3 coding DNA: TGTGCCAGCAGTCCCCGATGGCTGAACACTGAAGCTTTCTTT.

The chain is built from TRBV27 and TRBJ2-1; 10 nucleotides agree with TRBD2. CDR3 length: 15 amino acids. J was trimmed by 8 bases and V by 2 bases; bases with no gene match: 6. Germline lookup yields CDR1 MNHEY and CDR2 SMNVEV (reference sequence). CDR3 sequence (DNA): TGTGCCAGCAGTTTACGAGCGGGAGGGTTCGATGAGCAGTTCTTC. Protein: CASSLRAGGFDEQFF.

This clonotype was counted only a few times. The CDR3 nucleotides read TGTGCCAGCTCACCACGGGACAGCCTCTATGGCTACACCTTC. Protein product: CASSPRDSLYGYTF. The J gene is TRBJ1-2, the V gene TRBV18; 7 positions agree with TRBD1. CDR1 is KGHSH, CDR2 LQKENI, per germline. The CDR3 is made up of 14 amino acids. With 1 base clipped from V and 4 bases from J, the junction kept 3 bases outside the gene matches.

V is TRBV4-1 and J is TRBJ1-2, with 10 nucleotides matching TRBD1. The CDR3 is made up of 13 amino acids. V was pared by 4 bases and J by 8 bases, with 4 bases of the junction left unmatched. Germline V lookup: CDR1 MGHRA, CDR2 YSYEKL. CDR3 in amino acids: CASSRDRGQGYTF. CDR3 nucleotide sequence: TGCGCCAGCAGCCGAGACAGGGGGCAGGGCTACACCTTC.

The chain recombines TRBV6-1 with TRBJ1-1; D is uncertain. The germline V and J ends were trimmed by 7 bases and 3 bases, with 9 bases remaining between them. Looked up from germline, CDR1 is MNHNS and CDR2 is SASEGT. This CDR3 has 12 amino acids. In DNA form, the CDR3 reads TGTGCCAGCACCCAATGGGACACTGAAGCTTTCTTT. It is translated as CASTQWDTEAFF.

The CDR3 DNA follows: TGTGCCAGCAGCAGACTGGTCTCTGGGGCCAACGTCCTGACTTTC. Its protein product is CASSRLVSGANVLTF. The genes are TRBV7-2 and TRBJ2-6, with D unclear. With 5 bases removed from V and 0 bases from J, the gap between germline ends came to 8 bases. Germline V lookup: CDR1 SGHTA, CDR2 FQGNSA. The CDR3 has 15 amino acids.

V usage is TRBV18 and J usage is TRBJ1-4; 9 bases match TRBD1. V was clipped by 1 base and J by 2 bases; unmatched bases: 2. Per the germline V gene, CDR1 is KGHSH and CDR2 is LQKENI. CDR3 length: 16 amino acids. Here the CDR3 reads CASSPRTGVTNEKLFF. For the CDR3, the DNA is TGTGCCAGCTCACCACGGACAGGGGTGACTAATGAAAAACTGTTTTTT.

This clonotype showed up just a few times. The V and J genes are TRBV4-1 and TRBJ1-1; no firm D call. The CDR3 has 14 amino acids. Germline loops: CDR1 MGHRA, CDR2 YSYEKL. Trimming pared 4 bases from V and 0 bases from J, leaving 9 bases between. The CDR3 loop reads CASSRTRVNTEAFF. The DNA of the CDR3 is TGCGCCAGCAGCCGTACCCGAGTGAACACTGAAGCTTTCTTT.

V usage is TRBV28 and J usage is TRBJ1-2, with unresolved D. Trimming removed 7 bases at V and 3 bases at J, with 15 bases between. The length of the CDR3 is 14 residues. The V gene's germline CDR1 is MDHEN and CDR2 SYDVKM. CDR3 protein: CASNRLLSDYGYTF. Written as DNA, the CDR3 is TGTGCCAGCAACCGGCTCCTTTCCGACTATGGCTACACCTTC.

This clonotype came up a few times. The chain recombines TRBV4-1 with TRBJ2-3; D tentatively fits TRBD1 or TRBD2 (5 bases each). The CDR3 length is 17 residues. CDR1 is MGHRA, CDR2 YSYEKL, per germline. V lost 1 base and J lost 0, with 14 bases in between. CDR3 loop: CASSQVVTGPSTDTQYF. The CDR3 nucleotides are TGCGCCAGCAGCCAAGTGGTTACGGGGCCTAGCACAGATACGCAGTATTTT.

This clonotype was observed once. The chain recombines TRBV11-1 with TRBJ2-1; 12 nucleotides agree with TRBD1. V shed 3 bases, J shed 10 bases, and the junction held 25 bases outside the gene matches. The CDR3 totals 21 residues. Germline V gene lookup returns CDR1 SGHAT and CDR2 FQDESV (reference sequence). Here the CDR3 DNA reads TGTGCCAGCAGCTTGACTTTACTCCGGGACAGGGGGCTGAGAAGACCTTTCGAGCAGTTCTTC. It is translated as CASSLTLLRDRGLRRPFEQFF.

The CDR3 DNA reads TGTGCCAGCGCCCGGGCAGGGCAGGTGAACACTGAAGCTTTCTTT. It yields the protein CASARAGQVNTEAFF. The genes are TRBV27 and TRBJ1-1, with a possible D match to TRBD1 (5 bases). The germline V and J ends were trimmed by 8 bases and 0 bases, with 16 bases remaining between them. This CDR3 comprises 15 residues. Germline values: CDR1 MNHEY, CDR2 SMNVEV (reference sequence).

The table lists this clonotype with a count of one. V is TRBV12-3 or TRBV12-4 and J is TRBJ1-1; D possibly corresponds to TRBD1 (5 bases). The CDR3 spans 15 residues. V was trimmed by 5 bases and J by 1 base, leaving 14 bases between them. Written as DNA, the CDR3 is TGTGCCAGCAGTGATGGGGACCGCGAGAACACTGAAGCTTTCTTT. Translating gives CASSDGDRENTEAFF.

This chain joins TRBV27 and TRBJ1-5; D gene unclear. This CDR3 is built from 13 residues. V lost 2 bases, J lost 7 bases, and 9 bases lay in between. Germline V lookup: CDR1 MNHEY, CDR2 SMNVEV (reference sequence). CDR3 sequence reads: CASSLSRTQPQHF. The DNA for the CDR3 is TGTGCCAGCAGTTTAAGCAGGACCCAGCCCCAGCATTTT.

This clonotype was counted only a few times. The J gene is TRBJ2-1, the V gene TRBV12-3 or TRBV12-4; D call uncertain. The CDR3 spans 12 residues. Deletions cut 6 bases from V and 4 bases from J, with 7 bases between. The CDR3 DNA reads TGTGCCAGCAGGGTCGAATACAATGAGCAGTTCTTC. Translating it yields CASRVEYNEQFF.